A single sample is the source of the 5 T cell receptor beta chains below, sequenced in a study of T cell changes during pregnancy in multiple sclerosis. Assay used: immunoSEQ multiplex PCR; TCRdb lists only in-frame clones, some missing. This table holds about 45,000 clones, 75% to 95% found once. The sample here was CD8+ T cells from peripheral blood mononuclear cells, taken in the second trimester of pregnancy. The source of these receptors is a female donor with multiple sclerosis, enrolled in a pregnancy study.

The V gene is TRBV7-9, the J gene TRBJ1-4; D not certain. V lost 3 bases to trimming and J lost 6 bases, with 17 bases between them. The CDR3 totals 16 residues. CDR1 is SEHNR, CDR2 FQNEAQ, per germline (reference sequence). CDR3 sequence: CASSFGQPTEDEKLFF. For the CDR3, the DNA is TGTGCCAGCAGCTTTGGGCAGCCGACGGAGGATGAAAAACTGTTTTTT.

The V gene is TRBV7-6, the J gene TRBJ2-1, with D perhaps matching TRBD1 (5 bases). V dropped 1 base and J dropped 10 bases, with 11 bases sitting between them. The CDR3 is 13 residues long. CDR1 and CDR2 (germline): SGHVS, FNYEAQ. The CDR3 nucleotides are TGTGCCAGCAGCTTAGAGGGGTACGTCGAGCAGTTCTTC. Its translation: CASSLEGYVEQFF.

J is TRBJ2-1 and V is TRBV19, with a possible D match to TRBD1 (5 bases). This CDR3 has 13 amino acids. Trimming stripped 0 bases from V and 9 bases from J, with 9 bases between. Germline CDR1 is LNHDA and CDR2 is SQIVND (reference sequence). The CDR3 is CASSIDRAIEQFF. The CDR3 DNA reads as TGTGCCAGTAGTATAGACAGGGCCATTGAGCAGTTCTTC.

This chain connects TRBV9 to TRBJ2-7; 10 bases are a match to TRBD1. Germline V gene data show CDR1 as SGDLS and CDR2 as YYNGEE. V lost 2 bases and J lost 3; bases outside the gene matches: 2. The CDR3 runs 14 residues. CDR3: CASSVTGGGYEQYF. CDR3 in DNA: TGTGCCAGCAGCGTGACAGGGGGCGGCTACGAGCAGTACTTC.

This sequence joins TRBV20-1 and TRBJ1-1; 7 nucleotides line up with TRBD1. Germline CDR1 and CDR2: DFQATT and SNEGSKA (reference sequence). CDR3 length: 10 amino acids. Losses at the gene ends were 5 bases for V and 8 bases for J; bases not matched to a gene: 2. The CDR3 sequence: CSAVQGEAFF. Here the CDR3 DNA reads TGCAGTGCTGTACAGGGGGAAGCTTTCTTT.